The rows below give T cell receptor beta chains drawn from one sample of a study of T cell responses to AZD1222 COVID-19 vaccine. Assay: immunoSEQ multiplex PCR; the TCRdb copy retains only in-frame clones and omits some. The sample has around 87,000 clones; roughly 93% are singletons. Sequenced material: peripheral blood, taken on day 0 of AZD1222 vaccination. The receptors derive from an adult in good health. CDR3s include the opening cysteine and the closing phenylalanine or tryptophan. A D gene is named only where the DNA matches it firmly. Rows may omit the clone size; those that give it use once, few, many or a size class.

V gene: TRBV19; clone size: -; D gene: -; J gene: TRBJ1-3; CDR3 protein: CASSPTGSLRSGNTIYF; CDR3 DNA: TGTGCCAGTAGTCCCACGGGCAGCCTCCGCTCTGGAAACACCATATATTTT
V gene: TRBV15; clone size: -; D gene: -; J gene: TRBJ2-7; CDR3 protein: CATSFRDRYEQYF; CDR3 DNA: TGTGCCACCAGCTTCCGAGACAGGTACGAGCAGTACTTC
V gene: TRBV7-2; clone size: -; D gene: -; J gene: TRBJ1-2; CDR3 protein: CASSLSYTNYGYTF; CDR3 DNA: TGTGCCAGCAGCTTATCCTACACGAACTATGGCTACACCTTC
V gene: TRBV7-3; clone size: once; D gene: -; J gene: TRBJ1-1; CDR3 protein: CASSQIRNTEAFF; CDR3 DNA: TGTGCCAGCAGCCAAATCCGGAACACTGAAGCTTTCTTT
V gene: TRBV18; clone size: -; D gene: -; J gene: TRBJ1-6; CDR3 protein: CASSPGSEKMPLHF; CDR3 DNA: TGTGCCAGCTCACCAGGCTCTGAGAAGATGCCCCTCCACTTT
V gene: TRBV5-4; clone size: -; D gene: TRBD1; J gene: TRBJ2-3; CDR3 protein: CASSSQGGRSTDTQYF; CDR3 DNA: TGTGCCAGCAGCTCACAGGGGGGACGGAGCACAGATACGCAGTATTTT
V gene: TRBV6-4; clone size: -; D gene: TRBD1; J gene: TRBJ2-5; CDR3 protein: CASIHTGASQETQYF; CDR3 DNA: TGTGCCAGCATTCACACAGGGGCCAGCCAAGAGACCCAGTACTTC
V gene: TRBV4-1; clone size: -; D gene: TRBD1; J gene: TRBJ1-2; CDR3 protein: CASSTQWARERGQIGYTF; CDR3 DNA: TGCGCCAGCAGCACACAATGGGCCCGGGAAAGGGGGCAGATTGGCTACACCTTC
V gene: TRBV6-2/TRBV6-3; clone size: once; D gene: -; J gene: TRBJ1-1; CDR3 protein: CASSSRMGTEAFF; CDR3 DNA: TGTGCCAGCAGTTCCCGGATGGGCACTGAAGCTTTCTTT
V gene: TRBV6-5; clone size: -; D gene: -; J gene: TRBJ2-7; CDR3 protein: CASSYPRGFGPYEQYF; CDR3 DNA: TGTGCCAGCAGTTACCCCCGTGGGTTTGGGCCCTACGAGCAGTACTTC
V gene: TRBV7-9; clone size: -; D gene: -; J gene: TRBJ1-1; CDR3 protein: CATKGGWNTEAFF; CDR3 DNA: TGTGCCACAAAAGGGGGTTGGAACACTGAAGCTTTCTTT
V gene: TRBV4-1; clone size: few; D gene: -; J gene: TRBJ1-2; CDR3 protein: CASSHPSRRGPNYGYTF; CDR3 DNA: TGCGCCAGCAGCCACCCCTCCAGGCGGGGGCCTAACTATGGCTACACCTTC
V gene: TRBV5-1; clone size: -; D gene: -; J gene: TRBJ2-7; CDR3 protein: CASSLGLGATYEQYF; CDR3 DNA: TGCGCCAGCAGCTTGGGTTTGGGGGCGACCTACGAGCAGTACTTC
V gene: TRBV12-5; clone size: -; D gene: -; J gene: TRBJ2-1; CDR3 protein: CASEGRYNEQFF; CDR3 DNA: TGTGCTAGTGAGGGGCGATACAATGAGCAGTTCTTC
V gene: TRBV4-1; clone size: -; D gene: TRBD1; J gene: TRBJ1-6; CDR3 protein: CASSQAVTGNSPLHF; CDR3 DNA: TGCGCCAGCAGCCAAGCTGTGACAGGGAATTCACCCCTCCACTTT
V gene: TRBV7-6; clone size: -; D gene: TRBD2; J gene: TRBJ2-3; CDR3 protein: CASSLEVRGGPLENTQYF; CDR3 DNA: TGTGCCAGCAGCTTAGAGGTGCGGGGGGGGCCTCTCGAGAATACGCAGTATTTT
V gene: TRBV27; clone size: -; D gene: TRBD1; J gene: TRBJ2-7; CDR3 protein: CASSIPGQGAEQYF; CDR3 DNA: TGTGCCAGCAGTATTCCGGGACAGGGTGCCGAGCAGTACTTC